The sequence of this T cell receptor (beta chain) was determined in a study of cytomegalovirus exposure and HLA in healthy donors. The study, taken as a whole, reports: In a later analysis, HLA-C alleles had the fewest associated TCRs, DRB1 alleles the most. CMV antigen specificity of a few CMV-associated chains was confirmed in vitro.

When sampled, the donors appeared nominally healthy, though they likely had unrecorded immune exposures. The PCR had 60 Vbeta and 13 Jbeta primers. Sequencing used immunoSEQ multiplex PCR; TCRdb keeps in-frame clones, though not all of them. The table has about 120,000 clones, roughly 63% seen once. This clone turned up a few times. Its antigen is still unknown. Sequenced sample: PBMCs. The clonotype comes from a man aged 25-45 years in good health and CMV-seropositive.

CDR3 region: CASSFLAGGHNEQFF. The CDR3 DNA reads TGTGCCAGCAGCTTTTTAGCGGGAGGTCACAATGAGCAGTTCTTC. The chain employs TRBV11-3 and TRBJ2-1, with 10 bases lining up with TRBD2. CDR1 and CDR2 from the germline V gene are SGHNT and YENEEA. The CDR3 spans 15 residues. V was pared by 3 bases and J by 5 bases, with 4 bases of the junction left unmatched.